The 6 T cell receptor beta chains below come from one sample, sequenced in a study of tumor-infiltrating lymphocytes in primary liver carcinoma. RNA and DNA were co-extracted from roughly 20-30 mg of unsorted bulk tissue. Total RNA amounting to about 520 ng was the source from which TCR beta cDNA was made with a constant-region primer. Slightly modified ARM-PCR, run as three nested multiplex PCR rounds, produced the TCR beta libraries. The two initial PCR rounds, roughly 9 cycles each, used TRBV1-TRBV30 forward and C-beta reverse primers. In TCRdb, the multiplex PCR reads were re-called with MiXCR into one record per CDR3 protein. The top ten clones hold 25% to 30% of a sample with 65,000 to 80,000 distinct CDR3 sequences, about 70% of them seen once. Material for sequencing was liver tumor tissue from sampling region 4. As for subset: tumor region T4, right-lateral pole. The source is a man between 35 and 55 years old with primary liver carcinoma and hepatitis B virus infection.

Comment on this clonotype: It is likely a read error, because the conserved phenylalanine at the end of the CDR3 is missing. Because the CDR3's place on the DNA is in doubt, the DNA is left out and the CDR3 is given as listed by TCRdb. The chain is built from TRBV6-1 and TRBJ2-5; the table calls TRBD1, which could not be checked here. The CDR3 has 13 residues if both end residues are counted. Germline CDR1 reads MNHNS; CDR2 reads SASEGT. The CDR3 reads CASSYRGQETQHL.

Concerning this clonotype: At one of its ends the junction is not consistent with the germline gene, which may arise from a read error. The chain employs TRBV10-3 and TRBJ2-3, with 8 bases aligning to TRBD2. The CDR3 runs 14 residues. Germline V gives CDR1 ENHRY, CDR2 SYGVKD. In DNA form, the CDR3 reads TGTGCAATCACGGGAGGGAGCGGCCCAGATACGCAGTATTTT. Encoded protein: CAITGGSGPDTQYF.

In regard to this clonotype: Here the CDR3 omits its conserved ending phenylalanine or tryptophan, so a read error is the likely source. The CDR3 coding sequence is TGCAGTTCGGCGGGGGTTCTAGATTATGACTACACCTAC. Amino acid sequence: CSSAGVLDYDYTY. This rearrangement joins TRBV29-1 to TRBJ1-2, with a possible D match to TRBD1 (5 bases). The CDR3 covers 13 residues. CDR1 SQVTM and CDR2 ANQGSEA come from the germline V gene.

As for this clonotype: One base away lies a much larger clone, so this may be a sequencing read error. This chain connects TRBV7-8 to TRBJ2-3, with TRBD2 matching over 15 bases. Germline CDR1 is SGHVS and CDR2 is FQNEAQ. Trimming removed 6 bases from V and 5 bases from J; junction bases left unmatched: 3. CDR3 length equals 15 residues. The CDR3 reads CASRAGLAGGDTQYF. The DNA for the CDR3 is TGTGCCAGCAGAGCGGGACTAGCGGGAGGAGATACGCAGTATTTT.

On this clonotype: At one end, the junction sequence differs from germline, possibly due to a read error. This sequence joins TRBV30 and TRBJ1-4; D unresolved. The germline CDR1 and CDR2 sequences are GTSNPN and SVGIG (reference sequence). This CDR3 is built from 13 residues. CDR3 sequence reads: CAWTPWPNEELFF. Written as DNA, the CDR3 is TGTGCCTGGACCCCCTGGCCAAATGAAGAACTGTTTTTT.

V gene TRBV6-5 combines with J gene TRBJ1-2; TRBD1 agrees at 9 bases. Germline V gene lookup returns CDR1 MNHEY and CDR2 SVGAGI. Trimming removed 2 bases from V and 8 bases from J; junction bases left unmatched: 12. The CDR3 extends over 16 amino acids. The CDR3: CASSYIWGDRDNGYTF. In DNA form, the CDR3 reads TGTGCCAGCAGTTACATTTGGGGGGACAGGGATAACGGCTACACCTTC.